Following are 11 T cell receptor beta chains from one sample sequenced in a study of blood T cell repertoires in COVID-19. Measured with immunoSEQ multiplex PCR; TCRdb has only the in-frame clones, and not every one. The table records roughly 300,000 clones, over 75% of them present only once. The sequencing sample was made of peripheral blood. Every receptor here comes from a man between 18 and 35 years old with active or convalescent COVID-19.

The V call is TRBV7-8, the J call TRBJ1-5; a possible D gene is TRBD1 (5 bases). V was pared by 4 bases and J by 2 bases, with 15 bases between. The CDR3 consists of 16 residues. The V gene's germline CDR1 is SGHVS and CDR2 FQNEAQ. This chain's CDR3 is CASSSYRGRGNQPQHF. CDR3 DNA sequence: TGTGCCAGCAGCTCTTATAGGGGTCGGGGCAATCAGCCCCAGCATTTT.

The genes are TRBV6-5 and TRBJ1-3, with unresolved D. Germline V lookup: CDR1 MNHEY, CDR2 SVGAGI. The CDR3 is 12 residues long. Trimming took off 11 bases at V and 0 bases at J, with 8 bases between the two ends. In DNA, the CDR3 is TGTGCCGGCGGGATCTCTGGAAACACCATATATTTT. This gives the protein CAGGISGNTIYF.

This chain joins TRBV5-1 and TRBJ1-4, with a tentative D call TRBD1 (6 bases). The V end lost 0 bases, the J end lost 3 bases, and 12 bases lay between the germline ends. In germline, CDR1 is SGHRS, CDR2 YFSETQ. This CDR3 is 16 amino acids long. Here the CDR3 reads CASSLAQGRPNEKLFF. In nucleotides, the CDR3 is TGCGCCAGCAGCTTGGCCCAGGGGCGCCCTAATGAAAAACTGTTTTTT.

The chain combines TRBV6-1 with TRBJ2-1; a weak D match, TRBD1 (5 bases). This CDR3 contains 15 residues. V was pared by 3 bases and J by 3 bases, with 12 bases between. CDR1 is MNHNS, CDR2 SASEGT, per germline. CDR3 nucleotide sequence: TGTGCCAGCAGTGACCAGAGGACATTCTACAATGAGCAGTTCTTC. Protein: CASSDQRTFYNEQFF.

The chain recombines TRBV13 with TRBJ2-6; 9 bases agree with TRBD1. Germline V gene sequence: CDR1 PRHDT, CDR2 FYEKMQ (reference sequence). The length of the CDR3 is 17 residues. The ends lost 5 bases at V and 2 bases at J; junction bases unmatched: 7. The CDR3 DNA reads TGTGCCAGCAGCCCAACCGGGACAGGGACTGGGGCCAACGTCCTGACTTTC. It codes for CASSPTGTGTGANVLTF. The full variable domain, completed using reference TRBV13 and TRBJ2-6, is AAGVIQSPRHLIKEKRETATLKCYPIPRHDTVYWYQQGPGQDPQFLISFYEKMQSDKGSIPDRFSAQQFSDYHSELNMSSLELGDSALYFCASSPTGTGTGANVLTFGAGSRLTVL.

J is TRBJ2-1 and V is TRBV4-1; TRBD1 matches 9 bases. CDR1 is MGHRA, CDR2 YSYEKL, per germline. J was trimmed by 6 bases and V by 0 bases; bases with no gene match: 6. CDR3 size: 16 residues. CDR3 region: CASSQDPDRGLNEQFF. The CDR3 nucleotides read TGCGCCAGCAGCCAAGATCCGGACAGGGGACTCAATGAGCAGTTCTTC.

The chain is built from TRBV3-1 (or the pseudogene TRBV3-2) and TRBJ2-7; TRBD1 agrees at 8 bases. The germline gives CDR1 LGHDT, CDR2 YNNKEL (reference sequence). The CDR3 has 14 residues. V shed 3 bases and J 7 bases; nucleotides not matched to a gene: 8. CDR3 nucleotides: TGTGCCAGCAGCCATTCGTCAGGGGGCTGGGAGCAGTACTTC. Translation: CASSHSSGGWEQYF.

V is TRBV10-1 and J is TRBJ2-7; 9 nucleotides agree with TRBD1. Germline trimming cut 1 base from V and 5 bases from J; bases unmatched to any gene: 12. This CDR3 region has 17 residues. Per germline, CDR1 WNHNN and CDR2 SYGVQD (reference sequence). The CDR3 spells CASSEYRGPPSFDEQYF. CDR3 DNA sequence: TGCGCCAGCAGTGAGTACAGGGGGCCCCCCTCCTTCGACGAGCAGTACTTC.

The chain combines TRBV10-3 with TRBJ1-2; the match to TRBD1 covers 8 bases. There are 15 residues in the CDR3. V gave up 0 bases and J gave up 2 bases; unmatched junction bases: 2. Germline V gives CDR1 ENHRY, CDR2 SYGVKD. The CDR3: CAISESRTGNYGYTF. CDR3 DNA sequence: TGTGCCATCAGTGAGTCTAGGACAGGGAACTATGGCTACACCTTC.

The chain uses TRBV7-2 and TRBJ2-1, with 9 bases that match TRBD2. Trimming at V came to 1 base and at J to 6 bases, leaving 10 bases not matched to a gene. The germline V gene has CDR1 SGHTA and CDR2 FQGNSA. The CDR3 is 17 amino acids. CDR3 DNA: TGTGCCAGCAGCTTAGGGGTGTGGCTAGCGGGGAGCAATGAGCAGTTCTTC. Translating it yields CASSLGVWLAGSNEQFF.

The V gene is TRBV24-1, the J gene TRBJ1-1; D is uncertain. V lost 5 bases to trimming and J lost 5 bases, with 11 bases between them. CDR1 KGHDR and CDR2 SFDVKD come from the germline V gene. The CDR3 is 13 residues long. DNA of the CDR3: TGTGCCACCAGTGTGGCTGCCAGGACTGAAGCTTTCTTT. Its protein is CATSVAARTEAFF.